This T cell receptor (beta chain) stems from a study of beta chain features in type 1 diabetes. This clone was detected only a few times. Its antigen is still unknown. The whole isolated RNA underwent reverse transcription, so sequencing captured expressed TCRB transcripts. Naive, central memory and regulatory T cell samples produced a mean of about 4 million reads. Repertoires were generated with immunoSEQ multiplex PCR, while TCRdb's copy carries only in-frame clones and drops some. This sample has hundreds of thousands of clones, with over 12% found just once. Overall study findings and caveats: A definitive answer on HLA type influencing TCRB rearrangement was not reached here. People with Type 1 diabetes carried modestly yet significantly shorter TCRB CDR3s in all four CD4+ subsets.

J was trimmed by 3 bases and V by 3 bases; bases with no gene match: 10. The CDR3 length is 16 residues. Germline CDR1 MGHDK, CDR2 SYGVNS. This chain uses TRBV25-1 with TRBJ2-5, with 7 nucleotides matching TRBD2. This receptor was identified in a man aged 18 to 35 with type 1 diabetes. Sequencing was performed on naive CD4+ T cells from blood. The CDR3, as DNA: TGTGCCAGCAGTGAGGTTGTCGCGGGGGTGGAAGAGACCCAGTACTTC. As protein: CASSEVVAGVEETQYF.